Listed below are T cell receptor beta chains from one sample, sequenced in a study of T cell repertoires in cytomegalovirus infection. Each CDR3 protein gets one entry after TCRdb re-called the reads with MiXCR. This sample has roughly 150,000 distinct CDR3 sequences, with approximately 17% found just once. The sample taken for sequencing was CD8+ T cells from PBMCs. The receptors here all came from a human donor in good health (CMV status not recorded). Some clones in this sample may be carry-over from other donors' samples. CDR3s include the opening cysteine and the closing phenylalanine or tryptophan. A D gene is named only where the DNA matches it firmly. The size field is filled for only some rows; it gives once, few, many or a size class.

TRBJ2-7 | TRBV4-3 | few | - | CASSLHGGEYEQYF | TGCGCCAGCAGCCTTCATGGGGGAGAATACGAGCAGTACTTC
TRBJ1-2 | TRBV7-6 | few | TRBD1 | CASSPGTGASGYTF | TGTGCCAGCAGCCCCGGGACAGGGGCATCTGGCTACACCTTC
TRBJ2-7 | TRBV6-2/TRBV6-3 | - | TRBD1 | CASSPLLRDRWNEQYF | TGTGCCAGCAGCCCGCTGCTCCGGGACAGGTGGAACGAGCAGTACTTC
TRBJ2-7 | TRBV28 | few | - | CASSSGHRPTYEQYF | TGTGCCAGCAGTTCCGGACACCGACCTACCTACGAGCAGTACTTC
TRBJ1-5 | TRBV7-2 | - | - | CASSLEGSYSNQPQHF | TGTGCCAGCAGCTTAGAAGGCAGCTATAGCAATCAGCCCCAGCATTTT
TRBJ2-7 | TRBV29-1 | - | TRBD1 | CSATGDRVYEQYF | TGCAGCGCGACGGGGGACAGGGTGTACGAGCAGTACTTC
TRBJ2-7 | TRBV5-1 | few | TRBD2 | CASSSGTSGRGTYEQYF | TGCGCCAGCAGCTCGGGGACTAGCGGGAGAGGCACCTACGAGCAGTACTTC
TRBJ2-1 | TRBV7-9 | - | - | CASSQRDSRNEQFF | TGTGCCAGCAGCCAACGGGACTCAAGAAATGAGCAGTTCTTC
TRBJ2-3 | TRBV7-7 | few | - | CASSSGDINTDTQYF | TGTGCCAGCAGCTCGGGGGACATAAACACAGATACGCAGTATTTT
TRBJ2-2 | TRBV7-9 | few | TRBD2 | CASSFFTSVSTGELFF | TGTGCCAGCAGCTTTTTTACTAGCGTTTCCACCGGGGAGCTGTTTTTT
TRBJ2-1 | TRBV7-9 | few | - | CASSPLPPFNEQFF | TGTGCCAGCAGCCCGCTACCCCCGTTCAATGAGCAGTTCTTC
TRBJ1-1 | TRBV7-9 | - | - | CASSEHRAMNTEAFF | TGTGCCAGCAGCGAGCACAGGGCGATGAACACTGAAGCTTTCTTT
TRBJ2-6 | TRBV6-4 | few | TRBD2 | CASSGSGSGGANVLTF | TGTGCCAGCAGTGGTAGCGGGAGTGGTGGGGCCAACGTCCTGACTTTC
TRBJ2-7 | TRBV6-8 | - | - | CASSYPPRTAYF | TGTGCCAGCAGTTACCCTCCTCGGACGGCTTACTTC
TRBJ2-2 | TRBV2 | few | - | CAIKGQSNTGELFF | TGTGCCATCAAAGGACAGTCTAACACCGGGGAGCTGTTTTTT
TRBJ2-3 | TRBV29-1 | few | - | CSVETDTQYF | TGCAGCGTTGAAACAGATACGCAGTATTTT
TRBJ2-5 | TRBV7-8 | - | - | CASSSAISRDRETQYF | TGTGCCAGCAGCTCGGCTATATCGCGAGATCGGGAGACCCAGTACTTC
TRBJ2-1 | TRBV12-3/TRBV12-4 | - | TRBD2 | CASSPSSGGARGHEQFF | TGTGCCAGCAGTCCCTCTAGCGGGGGGGCCCGTGGTCATGAGCAGTTCTTC
TRBJ2-1 | TRBV7-2 | many | - | CASSLAGGHNEQFF | TGTGCCAGCAGCTTAGCTGGGGGACACAATGAGCAGTTCTTC
TRBJ2-1 | TRBV20-1 | - | - | CSARWANEQFF | TGCAGTGCTAGATGGGCGAATGAGCAGTTCTTC
TRBJ2-7 | TRBV5-6 | - | - | CASSLNAYEQYF | TGTGCCAGCAGCTTGAATGCCTACGAGCAGTACTTC
TRBJ1-5 | TRBV6-5 | - | TRBD1 | CASSYQTGSRYF | TGTGCCAGCAGTTACCAGACAGGGAGTCGGTATTTT
TRBJ2-7 | TRBV7-2 | - | TRBD2 | CASSGTSGPTYEQYF | TGTGCCAGCAGCGGCACTAGCGGCCCTACCTACGAGCAGTACTTC